Listed below are T cell receptor beta chains from one sample, sequenced in a study of cytomegalovirus exposure and HLA in healthy donors. Sequenced by immunoSEQ multiplex PCR; TCRdb stores in-frame clones only, minus some. This sample contains about 70,000 clones. The sequenced material came from PBMCs. Receptors originate from a woman under 40 in good health and CMV-seronegative. Each CDR3 is given with its conserved first and last residue. Each record gives: J gene, CDR3 length, V gene, D gene, CDR3 protein, CDR3 DNA. D genes are given only for firm matches.

>TRBJ2-7|15|TRBV5-6|TRBD1
CASSRGQGYTYEQYF
TGTGCCAGCAGCCGGGGACAGGGATACACCTACGAGCAGTACTTC
>TRBJ2-7|15|TRBV5-1|TRBD2
CASSGGRSGSDEQYF
TGCGCCAGCAGCGGGGGAAGGAGCGGGAGTGACGAGCAGTACTTC
>TRBJ2-3|15|TRBV9|TRBD1
CASSGTGGITDTQYF
TGTGCCAGCAGCGGGACAGGGGGCATCACAGATACGCAGTATTTT
>TRBJ1-2|15|TRBV9|-
CASSGRGGANYGYTF
TGTGCCAGCAGCGGGAGAGGGGGAGCTAACTATGGCTACACCTTC
>TRBJ1-5|16|TRBV18|TRBD1
CASSPQGKGAGQPQHF
TGTGCCAGCTCACCACAGGGTAAGGGGGCAGGACAGCCCCAGCATTTT
>TRBJ2-2|14|TRBV27|-
CASSNTRHTGELFF
TGTGCCAGCAGCAACACTAGACACACCGGGGAGCTGTTTTTT
>TRBJ1-1|14|TRBV6-5|-
CASSYSTGTTEAFF
TGTGCCAGCAGTTACTCTACGGGAACCACTGAAGCTTTCTTT
>TRBJ1-1|14|TRBV6-5|-
CASSYSNGGTEAFF
TGTGCCAGCAGTTACTCGAATGGCGGCACTGAAGCTTTCTTT
>TRBJ1-2|17|TRBV5-4|-
CASRWQGPPPLVVGYTF
TGTGCCAGCAGGTGGCAGGGGCCACCCCCCTTAGTGGTTGGCTACACCTTC
>TRBJ1-2|15|TRBV30|TRBD1
CAGSVRWTGGYGYTF
TGTGCCGGGAGTGTACGATGGACAGGGGGCTATGGCTACACCTTC
>TRBJ1-2|14|TRBV11-2|-
CASSFGQIVDGYTF
TGTGCCAGCAGCTTTGGTCAGATCGTCGATGGCTACACCTTC
>TRBJ2-1|16|TRBV5-6|TRBD1
CASSLTGTGLYNEQFF
TGTGCCAGCAGCCTCACCGGGACAGGGTTATACAATGAGCAGTTCTTC
>TRBJ2-7|13|TRBV30|TRBD2
CAWDSGRAYEQYF
TGTGCCTGGGATAGCGGGAGGGCCTACGAGCAGTACTTC
>TRBJ2-2|15|TRBV14|-
CASSSTRHMAGELFF
TGTGCCAGCAGCTCTACTAGGCATATGGCCGGGGAGCTGTTTTTT
>TRBJ1-5|14|TRBV27|-
CASRDRISNQPQHF
TGTGCCAGCAGGGACAGAATTAGCAATCAGCCCCAGCATTTT
>TRBJ1-5|13|TRBV30|-
CAWSGHSNQPQHF
TGTGCCTGGAGCGGACACAGCAATCAGCCCCAGCATTTT
>TRBJ2-7|15|TRBV7-2|TRBD1
CASSLAGTGTYEQYF
TGTGCCAGCAGCCTAGCAGGGACAGGGACTTACGAGCAGTACTTC
>TRBJ1-1|15|TRBV4-2|-
CASSQDQGRHTEDFF
TGTGCCAGCAGCCAAGATCAGGGTCGTCACACTGAAGATTTCTTT
>TRBJ2-7|14|TRBV6-1|-
CASRDGAGDYEQYF
TGTGCCAGCAGGGACGGGGCAGGGGACTACGAGCAGTACTTC
>TRBJ2-7|17|TRBV4-2|TRBD2
CASSQDLASGRAYEQYF
TGTGCCAGCAGCCAAGATCTCGCTAGCGGGAGGGCCTACGAGCAGTACTTC
>TRBJ1-2|13|TRBV30|-
CAWSDTPGYGYTF
TGTGCCTGGAGTGACACCCCAGGGTATGGCTACACCTTC
>TRBJ2-1|18|TRBV9|-
CASSVRPQDSVSYNEQFF
TGTGCCAGCAGCGTAAGACCCCAAGACAGTGTTTCATACAATGAGCAGTTCTTC
>TRBJ2-7|15|TRBV28|-
CASSTQRGPLYEQYF
TGTGCCAGCAGTACCCAAAGGGGTCCCTTATACGAGCAGTACTTC
>TRBJ2-2|16|TRBV7-9|-
CASSHYRTKNTGELFF
TGTGCCAGCAGCCATTACCGGACAAAGAACACCGGGGAGCTGTTTTTT
>TRBJ1-1|16|TRBV18|TRBD1
CASSPTTGGAGTEAFF
TGTGCCAGCTCACCAACAACAGGGGGCGCGGGGACTGAAGCTTTCTTT
>TRBJ2-7|15|TRBV18|TRBD1
CASSPAGQGLYEQYF
TGTGCCAGCTCACCGGCAGGACAGGGGTTGTACGAGCAGTACTTC
>TRBJ2-2|16|TRBV18|-
CASSPKGPVDTGELFF
TGTGCCAGCTCACCTAAGGGGCCAGTTGACACCGGGGAGCTGTTTTTT
>TRBJ1-4|14|TRBV18|-
CASSPPGSNEKLFF
TGTGCCAGCTCGCCACCCGGTTCCAATGAAAAACTGTTTTTT
>TRBJ2-7|12|TRBV4-1|-
CASSQIGVEQYF
TGCGCCAGCAGTCAGATAGGGGTCGAGCAGTACTTC
>TRBJ1-1|14|TRBV18|-
CASSPGLSNTEAFF
TGTGCCAGCTCCCCAGGCTTATCGAACACTGAAGCTTTCTTT
>TRBJ2-7|15|TRBV7-9|TRBD2
CASSPGGGLPWEQYF
TGTGCCAGCAGCCCGGGAGGCGGTCTCCCCTGGGAGCAGTACTTC
>TRBJ2-3|14|TRBV29-1|TRBD1
CSGRDRAGTDTQYF
TGCAGCGGGAGGGACAGGGCCGGCACAGATACGCAGTATTTT
>TRBJ1-5|18|TRBV5-6|TRBD1
CASSFDRGGSHSNQPQHF
TGTGCCAGCAGCTTCGACAGGGGCGGGTCCCATAGCAATCAGCCCCAGCATTTT
>TRBJ2-3|16|TRBV4-3|TRBD2
CASSQDGAGGSDTQYF
TGCGCCAGCAGCCAAGATGGGGCGGGGGGATCAGATACGCAGTATTTT
>TRBJ1-6|13|TRBV4-3|-
CASSPRDSSPLHF
TGCGCCAGCAGCCCCAGGGATAGTTCACCCCTACACTTT
>TRBJ1-1|15|TRBV7-8|-
CASSPQGRVNTEAFF
TGTGCCAGCAGCCCTCAGGGAAGGGTGAACACTGAAGCTTTCTTT
>TRBJ2-3|14|TRBV27|-
CASSLSGRPDTQYF
TGTGCCAGCAGTTTATCGGGGAGGCCAGATACGCAGTATTTT
>TRBJ2-7|13|TRBV5-1|-
CASSVGDGYEQYF
TGCGCCAGCAGCGTTGGAGATGGTTACGAGCAGTACTTC
>TRBJ1-1|10|TRBV25-1|-
CASGQTEAFF
TGTGCCAGCGGTCAGACTGAAGCTTTCTTT
>TRBJ2-1|15|TRBV5-4|TRBD2
CASSLGGGGPNEQFF
TGTGCCAGCAGCTTGGGCGGGGGGGGCCCCAATGAGCAGTTCTTC
>TRBJ2-1|15|TRBV7-3|TRBD1
CASSLSDREFNEQFF
TGTGCCAGCAGCTTATCGGACAGGGAATTTAATGAGCAGTTCTTC
>TRBJ1-6|17|TRBV19|TRBD1
CASSSRTGGAFNSPLHF
TGTGCCAGTAGTAGCCGGACAGGGGGCGCGTTTAATTCACCCCTCCACTTT
>TRBJ1-1|11|TRBV30|-
CAWTEGIEAFF
TGTGCCTGGACCGAGGGAATCGAGGCTTTCTTT
>TRBJ1-3|17|TRBV9|TRBD1
CASSDELGQGIGNTIYF
TGTGCCAGCAGCGATGAATTGGGACAGGGGATCGGAAACACCATATATTTT
>TRBJ1-2|12|TRBV10-3|TRBD1
CANLGQGKGYTF
TGTGCCAACCTAGGACAGGGTAAAGGCTACACCTTC
>TRBJ2-1|15|TRBV9|-
CASSVVGGPYNEQFF
TGTGCCAGCAGCGTAGTGGGGGGGCCCTACAATGAGCAGTTCTTC
>TRBJ1-1|15|TRBV19|-
CASIPRGREGTEAFF
TGTGCCAGTATTCCGAGGGGGAGGGAAGGCACTGAAGCTTTCTTT
>TRBJ1-5|14|TRBV9|TRBD1
CASSAGQGHQPQHF
TGTGCCAGCAGCGCCGGACAGGGACATCAGCCCCAGCATTTT
>TRBJ2-7|12|TRBV28|TRBD1
CASRDRVYEQYF
TGTGCCAGCAGAGACAGGGTCTACGAGCAGTACTTC
>TRBJ2-2|16|TRBV6-5|TRBD2
CASSYHKGLAGGELFF
TGTGCCAGCAGTTACCATAAAGGACTAGCTGGCGGGGAGCTGTTTTTT
>TRBJ2-7|15|TRBV29-1|-
CSVEDLTVSGYEQYF
TGCAGCGTTGAAGACCTGACAGTATCCGGTTACGAGCAGTACTTC
>TRBJ2-1|14|TRBV19|-
CASSIGLPYNEQFF
TGTGCCAGTAGTATCGGACTCCCCTACAATGAGCAGTTCTTC
>TRBJ1-2|15|TRBV23-1|TRBD1
CASSPKPGTEYGYTF
TGCGCCAGCAGTCCTAAGCCCGGGACAGAGTATGGCTACACCTTC
>TRBJ1-5|15|TRBV6-1|-
CASSASGGGNQPQHF
TGTGCCAGCAGTGCCTCCGGAGGGGGCAATCAGCCCCAGCATTTT
>TRBJ2-1|15|TRBV19|-
CASSMQGSSYNEQFF
TGTGCCAGTAGTATGCAGGGAAGCTCCTACAATGAGCAGTTCTTC